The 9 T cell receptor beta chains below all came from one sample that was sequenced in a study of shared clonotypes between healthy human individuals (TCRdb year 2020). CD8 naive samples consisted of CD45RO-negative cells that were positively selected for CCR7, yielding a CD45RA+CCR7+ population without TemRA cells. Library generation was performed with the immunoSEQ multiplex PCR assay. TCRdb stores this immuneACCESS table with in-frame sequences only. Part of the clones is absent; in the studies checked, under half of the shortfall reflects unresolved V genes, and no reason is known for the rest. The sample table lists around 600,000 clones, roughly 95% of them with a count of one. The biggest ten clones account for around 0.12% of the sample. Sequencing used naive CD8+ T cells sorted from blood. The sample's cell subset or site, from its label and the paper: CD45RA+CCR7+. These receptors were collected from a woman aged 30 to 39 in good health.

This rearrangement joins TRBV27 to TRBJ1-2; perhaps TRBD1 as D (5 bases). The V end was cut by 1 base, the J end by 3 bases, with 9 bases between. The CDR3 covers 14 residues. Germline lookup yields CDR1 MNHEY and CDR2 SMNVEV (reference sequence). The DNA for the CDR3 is TGTGCCAGCAGTTTATTCCGGGGCCACTATGGCTACACCTTC. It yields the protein CASSLFRGHYGYTF.

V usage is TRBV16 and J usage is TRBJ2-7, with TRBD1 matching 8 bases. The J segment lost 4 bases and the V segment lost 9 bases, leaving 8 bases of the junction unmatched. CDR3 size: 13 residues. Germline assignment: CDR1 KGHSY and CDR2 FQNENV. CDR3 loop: CASAQGASYEQYF. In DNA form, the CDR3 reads TGTGCCAGTGCGCAGGGGGCCTCGTACGAGCAGTACTTC.

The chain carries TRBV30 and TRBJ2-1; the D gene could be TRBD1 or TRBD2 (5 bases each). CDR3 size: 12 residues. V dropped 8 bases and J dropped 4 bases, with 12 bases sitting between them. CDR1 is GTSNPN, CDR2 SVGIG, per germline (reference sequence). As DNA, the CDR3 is TGTGCCGGACCGGGACCATACAATGAGCAGTTCTTC. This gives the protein CAGPGPYNEQFF.

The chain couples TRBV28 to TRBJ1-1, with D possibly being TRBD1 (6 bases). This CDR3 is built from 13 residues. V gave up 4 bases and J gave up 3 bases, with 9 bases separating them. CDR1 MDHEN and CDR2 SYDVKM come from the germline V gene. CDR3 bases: TGTGCCAGCAGTTCTGCAGGGGACACTGAAGCTTTCTTT. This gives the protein CASSSAGDTEAFF.

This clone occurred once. CDR3 nucleotide sequence: TGTGCCAGCAGTTCGTGGACAGGGGCCGACTCCTACGAGCAGTACTTC. Translated, it gives CASSSWTGADSYEQYF. J is TRBJ2-7 and V is TRBV28; TRBD1 matches at 9 bases. Germline V gene data show CDR1 as MDHEN and CDR2 as SYDVKM. V was clipped by 4 bases and J by 0 bases; unmatched bases: 7. The CDR3 covers 16 residues.

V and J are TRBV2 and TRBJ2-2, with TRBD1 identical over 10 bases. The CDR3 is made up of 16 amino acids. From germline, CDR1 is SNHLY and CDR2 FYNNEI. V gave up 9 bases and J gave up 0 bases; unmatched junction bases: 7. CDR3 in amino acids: CASTGTGAPNTGELFF. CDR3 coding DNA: TGTGCCAGTACGGGGACAGGGGCTCCGAACACCGGGGAGCTGTTTTTT.

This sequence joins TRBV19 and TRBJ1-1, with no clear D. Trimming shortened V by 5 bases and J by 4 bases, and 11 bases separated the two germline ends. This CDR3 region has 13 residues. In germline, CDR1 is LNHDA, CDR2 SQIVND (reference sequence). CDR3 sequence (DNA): TGTGCCAGTAGTGAACGGGTGTTCACTGAAGCTTTCTTT. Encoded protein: CASSERVFTEAFF.

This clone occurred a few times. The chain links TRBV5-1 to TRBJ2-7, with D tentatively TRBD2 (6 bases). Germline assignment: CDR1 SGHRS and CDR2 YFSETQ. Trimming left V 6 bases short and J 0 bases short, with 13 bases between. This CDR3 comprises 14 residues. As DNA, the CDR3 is TGCGCCAGCAACGTGGGAGCGGGCTCCTACGAGCAGTACTTC. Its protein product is CASNVGAGSYEQYF.

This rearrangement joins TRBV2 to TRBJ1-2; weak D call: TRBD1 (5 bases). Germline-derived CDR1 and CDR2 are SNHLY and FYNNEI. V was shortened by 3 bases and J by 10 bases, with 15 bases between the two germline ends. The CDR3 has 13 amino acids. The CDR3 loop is CASSEGLVYDYTF. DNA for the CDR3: TGTGCCAGCAGTGAGGGACTAGTTTACGACTACACCTTC.